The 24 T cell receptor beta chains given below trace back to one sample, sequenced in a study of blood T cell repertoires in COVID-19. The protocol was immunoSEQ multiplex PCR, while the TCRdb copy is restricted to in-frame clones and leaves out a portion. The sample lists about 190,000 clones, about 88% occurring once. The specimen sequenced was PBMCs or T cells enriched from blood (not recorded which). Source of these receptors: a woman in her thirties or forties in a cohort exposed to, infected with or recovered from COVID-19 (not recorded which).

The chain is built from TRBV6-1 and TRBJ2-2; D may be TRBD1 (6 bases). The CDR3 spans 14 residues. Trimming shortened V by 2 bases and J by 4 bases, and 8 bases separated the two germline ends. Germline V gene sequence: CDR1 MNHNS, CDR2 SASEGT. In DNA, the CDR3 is TGTGCCAGCAGTGAAACAGGGCCCACCGGGGAGCTGTTTTTT. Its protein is CASSETGPTGELFF.

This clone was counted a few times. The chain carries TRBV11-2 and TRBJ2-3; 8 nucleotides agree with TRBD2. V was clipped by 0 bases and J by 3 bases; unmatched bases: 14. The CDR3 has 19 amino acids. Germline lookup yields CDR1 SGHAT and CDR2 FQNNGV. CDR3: CASSLEVGGRFIRTDTQYF. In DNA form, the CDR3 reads TGTGCCAGCAGCTTAGAGGTGGGCGGGAGGTTCATCAGGACAGATACGCAGTATTTT. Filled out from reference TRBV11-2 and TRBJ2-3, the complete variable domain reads EAGVAQSPRYKIIEKRQSVAFWCNPISGHATLYWYQQILGQGPKLLIQFQNNGVVDDSQLPKDRFSAERLKGVDSTLKIQPAKLEDSAVYLCASSLEVGGRFIRTDTQYFGPGTRLTVL.

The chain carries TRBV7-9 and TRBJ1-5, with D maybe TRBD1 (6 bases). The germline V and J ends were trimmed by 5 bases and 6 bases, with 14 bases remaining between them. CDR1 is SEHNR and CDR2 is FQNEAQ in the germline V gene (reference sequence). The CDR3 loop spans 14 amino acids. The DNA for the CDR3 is TGTGCCAGCAGCCTAGGGGGGGGAGGTCAGCCCCAGCATTTT. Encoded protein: CASSLGGGGQPQHF.

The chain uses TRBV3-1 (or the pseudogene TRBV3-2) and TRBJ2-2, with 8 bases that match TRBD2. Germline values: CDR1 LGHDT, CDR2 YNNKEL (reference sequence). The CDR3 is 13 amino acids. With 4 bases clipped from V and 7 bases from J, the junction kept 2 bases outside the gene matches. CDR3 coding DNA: TGTGCCAGCAGCCCGACTAGCGTCGGGGAGCTGTTTTTT. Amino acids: CASSPTSVGELFF.

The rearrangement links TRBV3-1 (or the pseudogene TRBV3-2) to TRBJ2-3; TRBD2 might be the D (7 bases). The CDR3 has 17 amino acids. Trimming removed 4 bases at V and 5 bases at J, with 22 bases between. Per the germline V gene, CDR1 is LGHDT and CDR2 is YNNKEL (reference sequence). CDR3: CASSRGALAEQRDTQYF. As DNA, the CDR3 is TGTGCCAGCAGCCGGGGGGCCCTAGCGGAGCAGAGAGATACGCAGTATTTT.

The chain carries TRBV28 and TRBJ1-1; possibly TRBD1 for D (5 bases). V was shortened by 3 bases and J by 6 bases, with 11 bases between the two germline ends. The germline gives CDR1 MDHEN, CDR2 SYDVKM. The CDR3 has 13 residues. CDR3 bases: TGTGCCAGCAGTTTCACGTGGGGCCCTGAAGCTTTCTTT. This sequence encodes CASSFTWGPEAFF.

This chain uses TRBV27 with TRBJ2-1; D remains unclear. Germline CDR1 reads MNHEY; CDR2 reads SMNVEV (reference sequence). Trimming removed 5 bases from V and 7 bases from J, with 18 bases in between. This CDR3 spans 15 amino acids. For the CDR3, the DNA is TGTGCCAGCAGTAAAGTCGGAGAAATATGGAATGAGCAGTTCTTC. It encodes CASSKVGEIWNEQFF.

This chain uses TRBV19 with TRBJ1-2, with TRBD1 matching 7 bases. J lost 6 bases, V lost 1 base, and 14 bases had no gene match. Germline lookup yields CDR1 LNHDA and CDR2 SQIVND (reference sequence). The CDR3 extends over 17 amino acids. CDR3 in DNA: TGTGCCAGTAGTATAGGGGGTAGGGGGCTAATTTCGAATGGCTACACCTTC. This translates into CASSIGGRGLISNGYTF.

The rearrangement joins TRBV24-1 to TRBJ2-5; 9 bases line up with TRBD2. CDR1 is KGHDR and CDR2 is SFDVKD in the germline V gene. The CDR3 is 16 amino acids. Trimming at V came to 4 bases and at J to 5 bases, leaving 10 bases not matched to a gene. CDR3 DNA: TGTGCCACCAGTGACCCCGCGGGGGGGGAAAGGGAGACCCAGTACTTC. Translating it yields CATSDPAGGERETQYF.

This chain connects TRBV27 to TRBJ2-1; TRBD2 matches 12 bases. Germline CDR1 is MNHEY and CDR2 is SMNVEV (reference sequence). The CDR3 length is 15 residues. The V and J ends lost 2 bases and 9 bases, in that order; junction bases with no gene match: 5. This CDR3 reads CASSLASGGAGEQFF. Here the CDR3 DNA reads TGTGCCAGCAGTTTAGCTAGCGGGGGGGCCGGTGAGCAGTTCTTC.

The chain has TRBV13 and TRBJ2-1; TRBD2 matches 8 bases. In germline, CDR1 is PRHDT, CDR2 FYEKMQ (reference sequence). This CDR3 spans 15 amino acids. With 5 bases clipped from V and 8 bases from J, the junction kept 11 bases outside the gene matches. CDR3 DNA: TGTGCCAGCAGCGTAGCTGGGGGACTAGTCTATGAGCAGTTCTTC. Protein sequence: CASSVAGGLVYEQFF.

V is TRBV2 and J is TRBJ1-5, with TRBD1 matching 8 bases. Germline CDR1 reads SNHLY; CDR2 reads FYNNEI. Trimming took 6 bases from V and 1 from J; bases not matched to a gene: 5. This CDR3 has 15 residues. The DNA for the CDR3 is TGTGCCAGCAGCCCCGACAGGGGCAGCAATCAGCCCCAGCATTTT. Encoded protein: CASSPDRGSNQPQHF.

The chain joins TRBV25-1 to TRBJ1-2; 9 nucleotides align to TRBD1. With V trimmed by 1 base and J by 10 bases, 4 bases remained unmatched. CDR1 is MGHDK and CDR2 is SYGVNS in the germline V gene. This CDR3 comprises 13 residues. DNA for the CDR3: TGTGCCAGCAGTGAATTACGGACAGGGGACTACACCTTC. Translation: CASSELRTGDYTF.

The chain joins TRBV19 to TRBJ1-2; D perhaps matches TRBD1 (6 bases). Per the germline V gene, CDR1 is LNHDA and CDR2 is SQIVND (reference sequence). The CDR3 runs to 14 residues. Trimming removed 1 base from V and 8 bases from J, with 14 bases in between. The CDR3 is CASSIGGRITGYTF. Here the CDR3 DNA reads TGTGCCAGTAGTATAGGGGGGCGGATTACAGGCTACACCTTC.

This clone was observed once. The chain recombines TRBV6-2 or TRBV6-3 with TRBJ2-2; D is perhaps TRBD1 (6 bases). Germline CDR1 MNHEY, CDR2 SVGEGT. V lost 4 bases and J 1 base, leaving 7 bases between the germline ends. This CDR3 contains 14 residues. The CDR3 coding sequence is TGTGCCAGCAGTTGGGGGCGGAACACCGGGGAGCTGTTTTTT. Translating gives CASSWGRNTGELFF.

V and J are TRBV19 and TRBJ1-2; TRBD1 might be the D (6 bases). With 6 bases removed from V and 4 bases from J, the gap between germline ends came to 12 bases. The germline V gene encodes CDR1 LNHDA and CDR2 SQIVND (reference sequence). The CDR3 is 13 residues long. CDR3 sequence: CASSGRGSYGYTF. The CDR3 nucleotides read TGTGCCAGTAGCGGCAGGGGAAGCTATGGCTACACCTTC. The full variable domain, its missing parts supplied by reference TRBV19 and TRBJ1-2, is DGGITQSPKYLFRKEGQNVTLSCEQNLNHDAMYWYRQDPGQGLRLIYYSQIVNDFQKGDIAEGYSVSREKKESFPLTVTSAQKNPTAFYLCASSGRGSYGYTFGSGTRLTVV.

The CDR3 DNA reads TGCGCCAGCAGTGGTAGCGGGGCCTTCAATGAGCAGTTCTTC. Residues: CASSGSGAFNEQFF. J is TRBJ2-1 and V is TRBV10-1; the match to TRBD2 covers 8 bases. This CDR3 spans 14 amino acids. The trim removed 4 bases at V and 6 bases at J, leaving 5 bases unmatched. Germline V gene data show CDR1 as WNHNN and CDR2 as SYGVQD (reference sequence).

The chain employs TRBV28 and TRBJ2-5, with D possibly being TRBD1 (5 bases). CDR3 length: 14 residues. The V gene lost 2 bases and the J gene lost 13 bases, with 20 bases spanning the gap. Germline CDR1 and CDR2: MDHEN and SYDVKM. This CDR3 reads CASSLLSRASQGYF. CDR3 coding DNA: TGTGCCAGCAGTTTACTCTCTCGAGCTAGTCAGGGGTACTTC.

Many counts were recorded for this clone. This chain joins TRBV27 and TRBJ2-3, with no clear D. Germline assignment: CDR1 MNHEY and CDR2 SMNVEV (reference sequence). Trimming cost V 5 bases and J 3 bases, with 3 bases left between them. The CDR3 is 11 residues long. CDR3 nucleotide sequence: TGTGCCAGCAGTGCGACAGATACGCAGTATTTT. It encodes CASSATDTQYF.

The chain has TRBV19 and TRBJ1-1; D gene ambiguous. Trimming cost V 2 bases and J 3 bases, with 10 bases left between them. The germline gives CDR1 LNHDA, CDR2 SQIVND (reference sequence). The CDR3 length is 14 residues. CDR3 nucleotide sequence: TGTGCCAGTAGTATACCCGCAGGTTACACTGAAGCTTTCTTT. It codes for CASSIPAGYTEAFF.

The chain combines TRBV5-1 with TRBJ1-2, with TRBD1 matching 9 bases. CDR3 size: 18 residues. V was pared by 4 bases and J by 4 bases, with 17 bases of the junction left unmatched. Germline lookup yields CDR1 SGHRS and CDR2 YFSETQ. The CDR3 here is CASSPRPGTGYNSYGYTF. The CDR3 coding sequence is TGCGCCAGCAGCCCACGTCCCGGGACAGGGTACAACAGCTATGGCTACACCTTC.

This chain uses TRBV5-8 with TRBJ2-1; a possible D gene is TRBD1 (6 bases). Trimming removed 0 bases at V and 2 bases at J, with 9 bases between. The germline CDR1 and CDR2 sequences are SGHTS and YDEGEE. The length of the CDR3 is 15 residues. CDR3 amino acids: CASSLGQATYNEQFF. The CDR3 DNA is TGTGCCAGCAGCTTGGGACAGGCCACCTACAATGAGCAGTTCTTC.

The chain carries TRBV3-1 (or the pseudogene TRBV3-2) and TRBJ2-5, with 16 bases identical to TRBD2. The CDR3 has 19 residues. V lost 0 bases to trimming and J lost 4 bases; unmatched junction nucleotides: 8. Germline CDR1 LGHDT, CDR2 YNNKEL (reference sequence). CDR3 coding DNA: TGTGCCAGCAGCCAAGAGACAGGGACTAGCGGGAGGGTACGAGAGACCCAGTACTTC. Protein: CASSQETGTSGRVRETQYF.

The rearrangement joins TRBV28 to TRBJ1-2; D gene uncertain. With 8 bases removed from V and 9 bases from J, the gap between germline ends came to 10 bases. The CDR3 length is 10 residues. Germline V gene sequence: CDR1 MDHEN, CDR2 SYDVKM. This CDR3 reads CASAVGSYTF. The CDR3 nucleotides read TGTGCCAGCGCCGTCGGGAGCTACACCTTC.